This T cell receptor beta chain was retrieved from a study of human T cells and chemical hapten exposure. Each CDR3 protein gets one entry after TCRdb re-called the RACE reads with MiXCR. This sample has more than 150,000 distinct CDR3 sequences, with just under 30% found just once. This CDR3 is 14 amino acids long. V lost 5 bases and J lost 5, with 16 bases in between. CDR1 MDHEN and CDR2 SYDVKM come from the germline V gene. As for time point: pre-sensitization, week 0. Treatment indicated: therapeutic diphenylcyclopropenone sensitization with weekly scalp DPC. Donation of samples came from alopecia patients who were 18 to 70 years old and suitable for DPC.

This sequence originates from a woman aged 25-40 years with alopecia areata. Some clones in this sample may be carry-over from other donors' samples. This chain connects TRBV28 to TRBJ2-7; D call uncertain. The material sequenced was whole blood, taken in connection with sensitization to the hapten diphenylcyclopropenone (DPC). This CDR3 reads CASSLQVLRDEQYF. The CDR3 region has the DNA TGTGCCAGCAGTCTCCAGGTTCTCCGGGACGAGCAGTACTTC.